This entry lists 23 T cell receptor beta chains sequenced from one sample in a study of T cells after yellow fever vaccination. TCRdb re-called the 5' RACE reads through MiXCR, storing one row per CDR3 protein. This table holds about 630,000 distinct CDR3 sequences, 9% to 15% found once. Specimen: PBMCs, collected on the day of the yellow fever booster vaccination. These TCRs come from a man aged 30 to 39 who received the YFV17D yellow fever vaccine.

On this clonotype: One junction end disagrees with the germline gene, perhaps due to a read error. V is TRBV14 and J is TRBJ2-7; TRBD2 matches 7 bases. The V gene's germline CDR1 is SGHDN and CDR2 FVKESK. The CDR3 has 13 amino acids. The CDR3 nucleotides read TGTGCCAGCAGCCAAGCCGGGGGGACTCTGGGCCTCTTC. Translating gives CASSQAGGTLGLF.

The chain couples TRBV18 to TRBJ2-1; 8 nucleotides match TRBD2. The trim removed 3 bases at V and 0 bases at J, leaving 4 bases unmatched. The CDR3 is 16 residues long. CDR1 and CDR2 from the germline V gene are KGHSH and LQKENI. In DNA form, the CDR3 reads TGTGCCAGCTCACCCCGAACTAGCGGCTCCTACAATGAGCAGTTCTTC. It translates to CASSPRTSGSYNEQFF.

The J gene is TRBJ1-2, the V gene TRBV7-9; 12 nucleotides match TRBD1. Germline V lookup: CDR1 SEHNR, CDR2 FQNEAQ (reference sequence). V trimming: 5 bases; J trimming: 6 bases; junction bases outside the gene matches: 7. The CDR3 is 15 residues long. The CDR3 sequence: CASSPAGTGGDGYTF. CDR3 sequence (DNA): TGTGCCAGCAGCCCCGCCGGGACAGGGGGCGATGGCTACACCTTC.

This clonotype was counted between two and nine times. This chain uses TRBV6-2 or TRBV6-3 with TRBJ2-1; D unclear. This CDR3 comprises 14 residues. Trimming pared 2 bases from V and 6 bases from J, leaving 11 bases between. Germline CDR1 is MNHEY and CDR2 is SVGEGT. The CDR3 DNA follows: TGTGCCAGCAGTTACCTCGGATTCACCAATGAGCAGTTCTTC. Translation gives CASSYLGFTNEQFF.

This clonotype came up many times. The chain carries TRBV20-1 and TRBJ1-1; D unclear. Trimming took off 2 bases at V and 0 bases at J, with 10 bases between the two ends. This CDR3 has 14 amino acids. Germline V CDR1 and CDR2: DFQATT, SNEGSKA (reference sequence). The CDR3 DNA reads as TGCAGTGCTAGAACCGGCATGATGAACACTGAAGCTTTCTTT. Its protein is CSARTGMMNTEAFF.

This clonotype was seen only a few times. The V call is TRBV19, the J call TRBJ2-3, with 8 positions matching TRBD2. CDR1 is LNHDA, CDR2 SQIVND, per germline (reference sequence). The CDR3 is made up of 14 amino acids. After removal of 3 bases from V and 4 bases from J, the junction contained 3 bases not matched to a gene. CDR3 sequence (DNA): TGTGCCAGTAGTATTTTAGCGGGGCCAGATACGCAGTATTTT. As protein: CASSILAGPDTQYF.

The chain carries TRBV7-8 and TRBJ1-1, with TRBD1 matching over 9 bases. CDR3 size: 14 residues. V gave up 5 bases and J gave up 3 bases; unmatched junction bases: 4. Germline V gives CDR1 SGHVS, CDR2 FQNEAQ. The CDR3 coding sequence is TGTGCCAGCAGCATTACAGGGGGCTACACTGAAGCTTTCTTT. Its translation: CASSITGGYTEAFF.

CDR3 in amino acids: CSARDHRGLIGELFF. The CDR3 nucleotides read TGCAGTGCTAGAGATCACAGGGGGCTTATCGGGGAGCTGTTTTTT. V gene TRBV20-1 combines with J gene TRBJ2-2; 9 nucleotides line up with TRBD1. V trimming: 0 bases; J trimming: 7 bases; junction bases outside the gene matches: 6. The CDR3 is 15 residues long. Germline CDR1 is DFQATT and CDR2 is SNEGSKA (reference sequence).

The rearrangement uses TRBV15 and TRBJ2-3, with TRBD2 matching over 8 bases. Unmatched junction bases numbered 5, after V lost 5 bases and J lost 4 bases. The CDR3 is 14 amino acids. Germline values: CDR1 LNHNV, CDR2 YYDKDF (reference sequence). CDR3 sequence reads: CATSEAGVADTQYF. The CDR3 coding sequence is TGTGCCACCAGCGAAGCGGGAGTAGCAGATACGCAGTATTTT.

This clonotype was found a few times. This chain uses TRBV20-1 with TRBJ2-1, with TRBD2 identical over 10 bases. The CDR3 totals 15 residues. The V gene end was trimmed by 8 bases and the J gene end by 6 bases; junction bases not matched to a gene: 13. CDR1 is DFQATT, CDR2 SNEGSKA, per germline (reference sequence). The CDR3 sequence: CSPRNSGRPGNEQFF. CDR3 sequence (DNA): TGCAGTCCGCGAAATAGCGGGAGGCCGGGCAATGAGCAGTTCTTC.

The chain is built from TRBV20-1 and TRBJ2-7; TRBD1 aligns across 10 bases. CDR1 and CDR2 (germline): DFQATT, SNEGSKA (reference sequence). This CDR3 is built from 12 residues. With V trimmed by 3 bases and J by 6 bases, 2 bases remained unmatched. CDR3 sequence (DNA): TGCAGTGCTAGCCGACAGGGGGCCGAGCAGTACTTC. Its protein is CSASRQGAEQYF.

This clonotype was observed a handful of times. The chain has TRBV28 and TRBJ2-1; D remains unclear. Per germline, CDR1 MDHEN and CDR2 SYDVKM. V was pared by 6 bases and J by 0 bases, with 15 bases between. This CDR3 spans 16 amino acids. The CDR3 loop is CASSRIAGPSYNEQFF. In nucleotides, the CDR3 is TGTGCCAGCAGCAGAATTGCTGGGCCCTCCTACAATGAGCAGTTCTTC.

DNA for the CDR3: TGTGCCATCAGTGAGTCCAACAGGGTAGGGTATGGCTACACCTTC. Encoded protein: CAISESNRVGYGYTF. The rearrangement links TRBV10-3 to TRBJ1-2, with D possibly matching TRBD1 (6 bases). This CDR3 is built from 15 residues. Germline lookup yields CDR1 ENHRY and CDR2 SYGVKD. The ends were cut back, 0 bases at V and 5 bases at J, with 13 bases in the middle.

Only a few counts were recorded for this clonotype. The chain carries TRBV7-2 and TRBJ1-4; D uncertain. The CDR3 spans 14 residues. CDR1 SGHTA and CDR2 FQGNSA come from the germline V gene. Trimming removed 4 bases at V and 7 bases at J, with 13 bases between. The CDR3 region is CASSSNGWAEKLFF. The CDR3 DNA reads as TGTGCCAGCAGCTCTAACGGATGGGCTGAAAAACTGTTTTTT.

This clonotype was observed a few times. This chain links TRBV5-1 with TRBJ2-1; D is possibly TRBD1 (6 bases). The CDR3 covers 16 residues. Per germline, CDR1 SGHRS and CDR2 YFSETQ. V lost 2 bases and J lost 0, with 12 bases in between. DNA for the CDR3: TGCGCCAGCAGCTTAGTACTAGGGGGCTCCTACAATGAGCAGTTCTTC. Amino acid sequence: CASSLVLGGSYNEQFF. Together with reference TRBV5-1 and TRBJ2-1, the CDR3 gives the full variable domain: KAGVTQTPRYLIKTRGQQVTLSCSPISGHRSVSWYQQTPGQGLQFLFEYFSETQRNKGNFPGRFSGRQFSNSRSEMNVSTLELGDSALYLCASSLVLGGSYNEQFFGPGTRLTVL.

CDR3 sequence: CASRKALTGELFF. The DNA of the CDR3 is TGTGCCAGCAGGAAAGCCTTAACCGGGGAGCTGTTTTTT. J is TRBJ2-2 and V is TRBV12-3 or TRBV12-4; D is undetermined. Trimming pared 6 bases from V and 5 bases from J, leaving 10 bases between. The CDR3 totals 13 residues.

This sequence joins TRBV20-1 and TRBJ2-3; D gene uncertain. This CDR3 spans 12 amino acids. CDR1 is DFQATT, CDR2 SNEGSKA, per germline (reference sequence). Trimming shortened V by 3 bases and J by 2 bases, and 6 bases separated the two germline ends. CDR3 DNA: TGCAGTGCTAGTCGGGCCACAGATACGCAGTATTTT. This gives the protein CSASRATDTQYF.

The V and J genes are TRBV20-1 and TRBJ2-7; D may be TRBD2 (5 bases). Trimming stripped 7 bases from V and 2 bases from J, with 24 bases between. The CDR3 contains 16 residues. Germline lookup yields CDR1 DFQATT and CDR2 SNEGSKA (reference sequence). The CDR3 loop reads CSVEGPARGFPYEQYF. CDR3 nucleotide sequence: TGCAGTGTCGAGGGCCCTGCTCGGGGTTTTCCCTACGAGCAGTACTTC.

This clonotype was picked up a small number of times. The chain has TRBV28 and TRBJ2-1; 10 bases match TRBD2. CDR1 MDHEN and CDR2 SYDVKM come from the germline V gene. Germline trimming cut 6 bases from V and 2 bases from J; bases unmatched to any gene: 10. The CDR3 loop spans 17 amino acids. In DNA form, the CDR3 reads TGTGCCAGCAGAAGATCTAGCGGGAGTAAGCCCTACAATGAGCAGTTCTTC. Translating gives CASRRSSGSKPYNEQFF. The whole variable domain, remainder taken from reference TRBV28 and TRBJ2-1, is DVKVTQSSRYLVKRTGEKVFLECVQDMDHENMFWYRQDPGLGLRLIYFSYDVKMKEKGDIPEGYSVSREKKERFSLILESASTNQTSMYLCASRRSSGSKPYNEQFFGPGTRLTVL.

The chain employs TRBV3-1 and TRBJ2-5; D perhaps matches TRBD2 (6 bases). The CDR3 is made up of 14 amino acids. Trimming shortened V by 3 bases and J by 1 base, and 9 bases separated the two germline ends. Germline assignment: CDR1 LGHDT and CDR2 YNNKEL (reference sequence). The CDR3 nucleotides are TGTGCCAGCAGCCAGACGGGGGTCCAAGAGACCCAGTACTTC. Encoded protein: CASSQTGVQETQYF.

J is TRBJ2-7 and V is TRBV20-1; a weak D match, TRBD1 (6 bases). The CDR3 length is 15 residues. V was cut by 1 base and J by 4 bases, with 17 bases left in between. The germline V gene has CDR1 DFQATT and CDR2 SNEGSKA (reference sequence). CDR3 nucleotide sequence: TGCAGTGCTAGAGCCGCCCCGGGACAAATGTACGAGCAGTACTTC. It encodes CSARAAPGQMYEQYF.

This clonotype was recorded at least ten times. The chain is built from TRBV5-1 and TRBJ2-7; D call uncertain. V was pared by 4 bases and J by 4 bases, with 12 bases between. The germline CDR1 and CDR2 sequences are SGHRS and YFSETQ. This CDR3 has 13 residues. CDR3 nucleotide sequence: TGCGCCAGCAGCCCAGAGGTGGGGTACGAGCAGTACTTC. Its protein product is CASSPEVGYEQYF.

This clonotype was found many times. The chain links TRBV4-3 to TRBJ2-5, with 9 bases aligning to TRBD2. Germline CDR1 and CDR2: LGHNA and YSLEER. The CDR3 runs to 15 residues. V shed 1 base, J shed 5 bases, and the junction held 5 bases outside the gene matches. DNA of the CDR3: TGCGCCAGCAGCCAAGTGCGGGAGGGGTACGAGACCCAGTACTTC. The encoded protein is CASSQVREGYETQYF.